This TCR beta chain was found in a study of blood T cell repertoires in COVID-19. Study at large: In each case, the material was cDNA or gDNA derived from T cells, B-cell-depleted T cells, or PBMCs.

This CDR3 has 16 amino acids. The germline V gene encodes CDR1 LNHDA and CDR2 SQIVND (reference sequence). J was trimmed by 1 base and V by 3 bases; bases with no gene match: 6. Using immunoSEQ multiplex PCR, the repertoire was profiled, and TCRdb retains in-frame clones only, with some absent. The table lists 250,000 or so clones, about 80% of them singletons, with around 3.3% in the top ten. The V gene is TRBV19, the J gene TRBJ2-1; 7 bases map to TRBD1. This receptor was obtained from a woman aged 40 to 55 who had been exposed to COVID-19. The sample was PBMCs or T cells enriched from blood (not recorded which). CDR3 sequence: CASSMTGSGSYNEQFF. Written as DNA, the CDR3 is TGTGCCAGTAGTATGACAGGGTCGGGATCCTACAATGAGCAGTTCTTC.